This TCR beta chain was obtained from a study of blood T cell repertoires in COVID-19. Study information: Spain, Italy and the United States supplied samples that represented acute and convalescent COVID-19. PBMCs, B-cell-depleted T cells, or T cells provided the cDNA or gDNA that made up the material.

Original methodology: Reference gene primers were amplified, and this amplification served to estimate nucleated cell counts. Generated by immunoSEQ multiplex PCR, the TCRdb table keeps only in-frame clones and is missing some. V, J and clone size are those of that table, while D and trimming were read from the DNA. The data show 150,000 to 200,000 clones, approximately 79% seen once. This CDR3 spans 15 amino acids. The germline gives CDR1 SGHRS, CDR2 YFSETQ. V dropped 1 base and J dropped 2; count of bases not matched to a gene: 5. Sequences were obtained from peripheral blood. This TCR derives from a man in his fifties or sixties with active or convalescent COVID-19. The chain recombines TRBV5-1 with TRBJ2-5; 7 positions match TRBD2. CDR3 bases: TGCGCCAGCAGCTTGACGGCCGGGAGGCAAGAGACCCAGTACTTC. Its translation: CASSLTAGRQETQYF.